The 27 T cell receptor beta chains presented below share a single source sample, sequenced in a study of T-cell memory formation after mild COVID-19. TCRdb fed the 5' RACE reads into MiXCR, producing one record per CDR3 protein. The profile shows approximately 60,000 distinct CDR3 sequences, 9% to 9.5% of them singletons. Sequenced: PBMCs or a T cell subset sorted from them (not recorded which). The receptor source for this set is a man between 18 and 35 years old who had mild COVID-19 (a few samples of this study predate the infection). Cell type and time point are not known.

This clonotype was found many times. V usage is TRBV28 and J usage is TRBJ2-3; no firm D call. This CDR3 region has 13 residues. Germline CDR1 and CDR2: MDHEN and SYDVKM. The V end lost 11 bases, the J end lost 1 base, and 13 bases lay between the germline ends. This chain's CDR3 is CAAQRAGTDTQYF. DNA for the CDR3: TGTGCCGCCCAACGGGCTGGCACAGATACGCAGTATTTT.

The V gene is TRBV18, the J gene TRBJ2-7; 7 bases fit TRBD1. The CDR3 has 13 amino acids. Germline lookup yields CDR1 KGHSH and CDR2 LQKENI. Unmatched junction bases numbered 6, after V lost 5 bases and J lost 5 bases. CDR3 nucleotides: TGTGCCAGCTCAGATCAGGGGGAGAACGAGCAGTACGTC. Its protein is CASSDQGENEQYV.

The chain has TRBV7-2 and TRBJ1-6, with no clear D. CDR3 size: 11 residues. Trimming took 5 bases from V and 8 from J, leaving 4 bases between them. The germline CDR1 and CDR2 sequences are SGHTA and FQGNSA. The CDR3 spells CASSNDSPLHF. CDR3 bases: TGTGCCAGCAGCAACGATTCACCCCTCCACTTT.

This clonotype was seen more than once but under ten times. The chain couples TRBV28 to TRBJ2-2, with D unclear. Germline V gene lookup returns CDR1 MDHEN and CDR2 SYDVKM. The CDR3 is made up of 13 amino acids. V was cut by 3 bases and J by 6 bases, with 8 bases left in between. CDR3 DNA: TGTGCCAGCAGTTTCTTAGGCGCCGGGGAGCTGTTTTTT. Translating gives CASSFLGAGELFF.

This clonotype turned up a few times. The chain links TRBV12-3 or TRBV12-4 to TRBJ1-1; maybe TRBD1 (5 bases). V lost 5 bases, J lost 6 bases, and 10 bases lay in between. There are 12 residues in the CDR3. As DNA, the CDR3 is TGTGCCAGCAGTCCAGACAGCGCTGAAGCTTTCTTT. This gives the protein CASSPDSAEAFF.

The rearrangement joins TRBV20-1 to TRBJ1-6; TRBD1 matches 7 bases. CDR3 length: 15 amino acids. V trimming: 2 bases; J trimming: 8 bases; junction bases outside the gene matches: 9. The germline V gene has CDR1 DFQATT and CDR2 SNEGSKA (reference sequence). Here the CDR3 reads CSARPYRGVDSPLHF. In DNA, the CDR3 is TGCAGTGCTAGACCTTACAGGGGCGTGGATTCACCCCTCCACTTT.

V is TRBV7-6 and J is TRBJ1-1; D call uncertain. The CDR3 length is 13 residues. Germline V gene sequence: CDR1 SGHVS, CDR2 FNYEAQ. The V gene lost 5 bases and the J gene lost 8 bases, with 15 bases spanning the gap. The CDR3 DNA sequence: TGTGCCAGCAGCGCGATAAACCGAGGGGAAGCTTTCTTT. Its protein is CASSAINRGEAFF.

CDR3 protein: CASSLGGTTTEAFF. For the CDR3, the DNA is TGTGCCAGCAGCTTGGGGGGTACTACCACTGAAGCTTTCTTT. The chain employs TRBV5-6 and TRBJ1-1; no reliable D call. This CDR3 is built from 14 residues. The V end was cut by 0 bases, the J end by 4 bases, with 10 bases between. CDR1 and CDR2 (germline): SGHDT, YYEEEE.

This chain connects TRBV11-2 to TRBJ2-3, with 9 bases that match TRBD2. The CDR3 has 14 amino acids. The junction had 5 bases not matched to a gene; V was cut back by 2 bases and J by 8 bases. Looked up from germline, CDR1 is SGHAT and CDR2 is FQNNGV. The CDR3 spells CASSLQRGARTQYF. The CDR3 DNA is TGTGCCAGCAGCTTACAGCGGGGGGCCCGTACGCAGTATTTT.

The genes are TRBV5-1 and TRBJ1-2; weak D call: TRBD1 (5 bases). The CDR3 is 13 residues long. Germline loops: CDR1 SGHRS, CDR2 YFSETQ. V lost 2 bases, J lost 8 bases, and 13 bases lay in between. The CDR3 is CASSFGGDRGYTF. CDR3 DNA sequence: TGCGCCAGCAGCTTCGGGGGGGATCGAGGCTACACCTTC.

This chain joins TRBV6-2 or TRBV6-3 and TRBJ2-3; the D gene is possibly TRBD2 (5 bases). The V gene's germline CDR1 is MNHEY and CDR2 SVGEGT. The CDR3 has 14 amino acids. V lost 0 bases and J lost 5, with 9 bases in between. The CDR3: CASSYSGGRDTQYF. The CDR3 coding sequence is TGTGCCAGCAGTTACTCCGGAGGTAGAGATACGCAGTATTTT.

The rearrangement links TRBV9 to TRBJ1-2, with no clear D. The CDR3 totals 12 residues. Germline V gene data show CDR1 as SGDLS and CDR2 as YYNGEE. Trimming cost V 3 bases and J 6 bases, with 9 bases left between them. CDR3 DNA: TGTGCCAGCAGCGAGAGAAATGATGGCTACACCTTC. Protein sequence: CASSERNDGYTF.

This clonotype was counted only a few times. The V call is TRBV5-6, the J call TRBJ1-1; no clear D gene. Germline V CDR1 and CDR2: SGHDT, YYEEEE. CDR3 size: 11 residues. Trimming removed 4 bases from V and 2 bases from J, with 3 bases in between. This CDR3 is CASSINTEAFF. DNA of the CDR3: TGTGCCAGCAGCATAAACACTGAAGCTTTCTTT.

This clonotype was seen a handful of times. The chain employs TRBV5-1 and TRBJ1-5; D remains unclear. The germline V gene encodes CDR1 SGHRS and CDR2 YFSETQ. V dropped 2 bases and J dropped 2 bases, with 11 bases sitting between them. The CDR3 runs 15 residues. The chain's CDR3 is CASSFAGLGNQPQHF. CDR3 nucleotide sequence: TGCGCCAGCAGCTTCGCAGGTCTCGGCAATCAGCCCCAGCATTTT.

This clonotype was counted many times. V is TRBV29-1 and J is TRBJ2-5; 7 bases are a match to TRBD2. Germline V gene data show CDR1 as SQVTM and CDR2 as ANQGSEA. This CDR3 has 13 amino acids. Trimming took 4 bases from V and 5 from J; bases not matched to a gene: 7. The CDR3 spells CSVGGGLGETQYF. CDR3 DNA sequence: TGCAGCGTTGGCGGGGGACTCGGGGAGACCCAGTACTTC.

The chain recombines TRBV5-1 with TRBJ2-1, with D maybe TRBD1 (7 bases). Germline V lookup: CDR1 SGHRS, CDR2 YFSETQ. The V gene lost 4 bases and the J gene lost 9 bases, with 23 bases spanning the gap. This CDR3 is 16 amino acids long. CDR3 region: CASSPTSGGPGGEQFF. The CDR3 DNA follows: TGCGCCAGCAGCCCCACCTCAGGGGGGCCCGGGGGTGAGCAGTTCTTC.

This clonotype was seen repeatedly, ten times or more. The rearrangement links TRBV7-2 to TRBJ2-1, with D perhaps TRBD2 (5 bases). Trimming stripped 1 base from V and 4 bases from J, with 11 bases between. The V gene's germline CDR1 is SGHTA and CDR2 FQGNSA. This CDR3 spans 15 amino acids. The CDR3 DNA reads TGTGCCAGCAGCTTAGTGGTCGGGGATTACAATGAGCAGTTCTTC. This codes for CASSLVVGDYNEQFF.

This clonotype showed up just a few times. The V and J genes are TRBV30 and TRBJ2-7; D is ambiguous. The CDR3 is 12 amino acids. The V end was cut by 0 bases, the J end by 0 bases, with 3 bases between. Germline lookup yields CDR1 GTSNPN and CDR2 SVGIG (reference sequence). CDR3 loop: CAWSVRSYEQYF. CDR3 DNA sequence: TGTGCCTGGAGTGTACGCTCCTACGAGCAGTACTTC.

This clonotype was seen repeatedly, ten times or more. The V and J genes are TRBV7-2 and TRBJ2-4; D is possibly TRBD2 (7 bases). The V end was cut by 5 bases, the J end by 3 bases, with 17 bases between. There are 16 residues in the CDR3. CDR1 and CDR2 (germline): SGHTA, FQGNSA. The CDR3 nucleotides read TGTGCCAGCAGCCATCATACAGGGAGGGACAAAAACATTCAGTACTTC. Amino acids: CASSHHTGRDKNIQYF.

This clonotype occurred a few times. This chain connects TRBV6-1 to TRBJ1-4, with TRBD1 as a possible D gene (5 bases). Trimming shortened V by 2 bases and J by 14 bases, and 12 bases separated the two germline ends. This CDR3 has 12 amino acids. Germline CDR1 is MNHNS and CDR2 is SASEGT. The CDR3 sequence is CASSESGQGLFF. DNA of the CDR3: TGTGCCAGCAGTGAATCTGGACAAGGTCTGTTTTTT.

There are many counts of this clonotype. This chain joins TRBV12-3 or TRBV12-4 and TRBJ2-1, with 10 bases lining up with TRBD2. V dropped 4 bases and J dropped 2; count of bases not matched to a gene: 5. CDR3 length: 16 amino acids. The CDR3 region has the DNA TGTGCCAGCAGTTCGCCGAGCGGGGGGGCCTACAATGAGCAGTTCTTC. It codes for CASSSPSGGAYNEQFF.

This clonotype has a count of ten or more. The V call is TRBV9, the J call TRBJ1-5, with 7 bases aligning to TRBD1. The germline V gene has CDR1 SGDLS and CDR2 YYNGEE. CDR3 size: 15 residues. Trimming took 0 bases from V and 2 from J; bases not matched to a gene: 2. The CDR3 reads CASSVGQGGNQPQHF. The CDR3 bases are TGTGCCAGCAGCGTAGGGCAGGGGGGCAATCAGCCCCAGCATTTT.

In its sample, this clonotype was seen many times. The rearrangement uses TRBV6-2 or TRBV6-3 and TRBJ1-1, with 8 bases matching TRBD1. With 4 bases clipped from V and 7 bases from J, the junction kept 5 bases outside the gene matches. The germline gives CDR1 MNHEY, CDR2 SVGEGT. The CDR3 sequence is 13 residues long. CDR3 protein: CASSSRDRSEAFF. CDR3 coding DNA: TGTGCCAGCAGTTCTCGGGACAGGAGTGAAGCTTTCTTT.

The chain couples TRBV5-1 to TRBJ1-1, with D tentatively TRBD1 (5 bases). With 0 bases removed from V and 7 bases from J, the gap between germline ends came to 13 bases. Per germline, CDR1 SGHRS and CDR2 YFSETQ. CDR3 length equals 14 residues. CDR3 region: CASSLEGDRLEAFF. Written as DNA, the CDR3 is TGCGCCAGCAGCTTGGAGGGTGACAGACTTGAAGCTTTCTTT.

This clonotype appeared a few times. This rearrangement joins TRBV18 to TRBJ2-5; D may be TRBD2 (6 bases). The V end lost 2 bases, the J end lost 4 bases, and 20 bases lay between the germline ends. Germline lookup yields CDR1 KGHSH and CDR2 LQKENI. The CDR3 is 17 amino acids. In nucleotides, the CDR3 is TGTGCCAGCTCACCAGGCCCTCTCCTAGCGAGGGGAGAGACCCAGTACTTC. Translating gives CASSPGPLLARGETQYF. The full variable domain, in which reference TRBV18 and TRBJ2-5 provide the parts outside the CDR3, is NAGVMQNPRHLVRRRGQEARLRCSPMKGHSHVYWYRQLPEEGLKFMVYLQKENIIDESGMPKERFSAEFPKEGPSILRIQQVVRGDSAAYFCASSPGPLLARGETQYFGPGTRLLVL.

V usage is TRBV12-5 and J usage is TRBJ2-5; 10 positions match TRBD2. This CDR3 is built from 14 residues. The germline gives CDR1 LGHNT, CDR2 FRNRAP. Germline trimming cut 8 bases from V and 2 bases from J; bases unmatched to any gene: 5. The CDR3 DNA reads TGTGCTAGTCGGGCTAGCGGGGGTCAAGAGACCCAGTACTTC. Protein product: CASRASGGQETQYF.

This clonotype was recorded a few times. The chain links TRBV12-3 or TRBV12-4 to TRBJ1-2, with TRBD1 as a possible D gene (5 bases). With 1 base removed from V and 6 bases from J, the gap between germline ends came to 15 bases. This CDR3 region has 15 residues. The CDR3 DNA reads TGTGCCAGCAGTTTAGAGGGGCTGAGGGGCGATGGCTACACCTTC. Its translation: CASSLEGLRGDGYTF.